The source of this T cell receptor (beta chain) is a study of technical replicates of blood from a handful of donors. As for this clone: At one of its ends the junction is not consistent with the germline gene, which may arise from a read error.

The CDR3 contains 17 residues. Looked up from germline, CDR1 is SSHAT and CDR2 is FNYEAQ (reference sequence). Data came from immunoSEQ multiplex PCR; TCRdb stores just in-frame clones and leaves some out. The sample has 100,000 or so clones; about 95% are singletons. The clonotype originates from a human donor in good health. V is TRBV7-7 and J is TRBJ2-7; 12 bases align to TRBD2. The sequenced sample consisted of T cells isolated from PBMCs. The CDR3 region is CASSSTNSGLAGYEQYF. The DNA of the CDR3 is TGTGCTAGCAGTTCTACTAACTCGGGACTAGCGGGCTACGAGCAGTACTTC.